The 12 T cell receptor beta chains reported below all come from one sample, sequenced in a study of CD8+ T cells in alopecia areata. RNA extraction and reverse transcription yielded cDNA as sequencing template. Produced via immunoSEQ multiplex PCR; TCRdb's table is partial and in-frame only. The data show roughly 150,000 clones, with 55% to 65% seen just once and approximately 4.3% held by the top ten. Sequenced sample: CD4+ T cells sorted from blood. The receptors shown here come from a human donor in good health.

The chain couples TRBV5-1 to TRBJ1-1; D unclear. The CDR3 has 12 amino acids. CDR1 SGHRS and CDR2 YFSETQ come from the germline V gene. Trimming cost V 7 bases and J 2 bases, with 9 bases left between them. The CDR3 DNA follows: TGCGCCAGCTCCGGCAGCAACACTGAAGCTTTCTTT. Amino acid sequence: CASSGSNTEAFF.

The CDR3 region has the DNA TGCGCCAGCAGCTCCGGGTTCCCGGGGCAGCCCCAGCATTTT. Its translation: CASSSGFPGQPQHF. V and J are TRBV5-1 and TRBJ1-5; D remains unclear. The V gene lost 3 bases and the J gene lost 7 bases, with 14 bases spanning the gap. Per the germline V gene, CDR1 is SGHRS and CDR2 is YFSETQ. CDR3 size: 14 residues.

The chain is built from TRBV15 and TRBJ2-3; 8 nucleotides line up with TRBD1. The trim removed 5 bases at V and 1 base at J, leaving 11 bases unmatched. This CDR3 has 17 residues. Germline V CDR1 and CDR2: LNHNV, YYDKDF (reference sequence). The CDR3 bases are TGTGCCACCAGCGACGGGACAGGCCAACTCGGCACAGATACGCAGTATTTT. It specifies CATSDGTGQLGTDTQYF.

V usage is TRBV2 and J usage is TRBJ2-1, with TRBD2 identical over 14 bases. The CDR3 runs 17 residues. J lost 6 bases, V lost 8 bases, and 12 bases had no gene match. Germline V gene lookup returns CDR1 SNHLY and CDR2 FYNNEI. The CDR3: CASRGWTSGRRGNEQFF. The CDR3 coding sequence is TGTGCCAGCCGAGGATGGACTAGCGGGAGGAGGGGCAATGAGCAGTTCTTC. Combining the CDR3 with reference TRBV2 and TRBJ2-1 gives the whole variable domain EPEVTQTPSHQVTQMGQEVILRCVPISNHLYFYWYRQILGQKVEFLVSFYNNEISEKSEIFDDQFSVERPDGSNFTLKIRSTKLEDSAMYFCASRGWTSGRRGNEQFFGPGTRLTVL.

The chain couples TRBV29-1 to TRBJ1-1; no definite D call. The CDR3 is made up of 14 amino acids. Germline V gives CDR1 SQVTM, CDR2 ANQGSEA. V lost 8 bases and J lost 2, with 18 bases in between. In DNA, the CDR3 is TGCAGCACCTACCTTCGACACCTAAACACTGAAGCTTTCTTT. Protein product: CSTYLRHLNTEAFF.

This clone appeared a single time. V is TRBV11-2 and J is TRBJ2-7; possibly TRBD2 for D (5 bases). From germline, CDR1 is SGHAT and CDR2 FQNNGV. This CDR3 is 13 amino acids long. V shed 4 bases and J shed 2 bases, with 9 bases lying between them. Written as DNA, the CDR3 is TGTGCCAGCAGCTCAGCGGCCGCCTACGAGCAGTACTTC. Translating it yields CASSSAAAYEQYF.

The J gene is TRBJ2-7, the V gene TRBV28; the match to TRBD1 covers 10 bases. Trimming removed 5 bases from V and 2 bases from J; junction bases left unmatched: 6. This CDR3 spans 15 amino acids. Germline loops: CDR1 MDHEN, CDR2 SYDVKM. The CDR3 reads CASSHGTGEPYEQYF. The CDR3 DNA follows: TGTGCCAGCAGTCACGGGACAGGGGAACCCTACGAGCAGTACTTC.

This clone turned up a few times. The chain links TRBV29-1 to TRBJ1-1; D is possibly TRBD1 (6 bases). The germline V gene has CDR1 SQVTM and CDR2 ANQGSEA. The CDR3 spans 12 residues. The V and J ends lost 5 bases and 3 bases respectively, with 10 bases between them. This chain's CDR3 is CSVIKGDTEAFF. The CDR3 coding sequence is TGCAGCGTTATAAAGGGGGACACTGAAGCTTTCTTT. The full variable domain, in which reference TRBV29-1 and TRBJ1-1 provide the parts outside the CDR3, is SAVISQKPSRDICQRGTSLTIQCQVDSQVTMMFWYRQQPGQSLTLIATANQGSEATYESGFVIDKFPISRPNLTFSTLTVSNMSPEDSSIYLCSVIKGDTEAFFGQGTRLTVV.

The chain employs TRBV15 and TRBJ2-3; the D is unclear. The CDR3 consists of 11 residues. The V and J ends lost 5 bases and 4 bases respectively, with 4 bases between them. Germline lookup yields CDR1 LNHNV and CDR2 YYDKDF (reference sequence). The CDR3 loop is CATSEADTQYF. The DNA of the CDR3 is TGTGCCACCAGCGAAGCAGATACGCAGTATTTT.

The chain links TRBV27 to TRBJ2-3, with D possibly TRBD2 on 6 matching bases. The CDR3 sequence is 16 residues long. CDR1 is MNHEY and CDR2 is SMNVEV in the germline V gene (reference sequence). The germline V and J ends were trimmed by 2 bases and 0 bases, with 12 bases remaining between them. The CDR3 sequence: CASSLTGGTSTDTQYF. CDR3 coding DNA: TGTGCCAGCAGTTTAACGGGCGGGACCAGCACAGATACGCAGTATTTT.

This clone showed up just a few times. This sequence joins TRBV7-2 and TRBJ2-5; the match to TRBD1 covers 10 bases. Trimming at V came to 6 bases and at J to 4 bases, leaving 11 bases not matched to a gene. Germline values: CDR1 SGHTA, CDR2 FQGNSA. The CDR3 sequence is 16 residues long. The CDR3 region is CASRSAGTGVRETQYF. The CDR3 region has the DNA TGTGCCAGCAGATCCGCCGGGACAGGGGTACGAGAGACCCAGTACTTC.

The chain links TRBV29-1 to TRBJ1-2; unclear D gene. CDR3 length: 14 residues. Germline CDR1 reads SQVTM; CDR2 reads ANQGSEA. V dropped 5 bases and J dropped 2 bases, with 15 bases sitting between them. The CDR3 DNA reads TGCAGCGTTCTCAGCCAACCGGGGAACTATGGCTACACCTTC. It translates to CSVLSQPGNYGYTF.